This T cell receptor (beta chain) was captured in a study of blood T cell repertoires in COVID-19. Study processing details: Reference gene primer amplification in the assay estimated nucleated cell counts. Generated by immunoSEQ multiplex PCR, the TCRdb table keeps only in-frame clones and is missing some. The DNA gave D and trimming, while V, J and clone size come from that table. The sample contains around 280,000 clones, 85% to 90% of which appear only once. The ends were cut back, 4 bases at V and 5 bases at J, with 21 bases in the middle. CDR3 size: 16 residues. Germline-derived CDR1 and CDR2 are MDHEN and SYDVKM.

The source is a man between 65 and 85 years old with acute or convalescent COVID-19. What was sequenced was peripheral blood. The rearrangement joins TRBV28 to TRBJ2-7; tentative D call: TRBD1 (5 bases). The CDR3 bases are TGTGCCAGCAGTTCATCCTCGGCAGGGCTAAGGGACGAGCAGTACTTC. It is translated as CASSSSSAGLRDEQYF.